Only a few counts were recorded for the clone carrying this T cell receptor (beta chain). Its antigen remains unknown. The entry originates in a study of T-cell reconstitution after alpha-beta-depleted transplantation in children. The study, taken as a whole, reports: Reported findings indicate that, about two months after transplant, alpha-beta T cells came from several hundred expanded clones, which were derived from non-depleted graft cells.

Unique molecular identifiers were incorporated during preparation of the TCRbeta library. TCRdb used MiXCR to reprocess the PCR reads, holding one entry per CDR3 protein. Seen here are fewer than 700,000 distinct CDR3 sequences, 23% observed once, and the top ten hold less than 15%. The V end was cut by 4 bases, the J end by 3 bases, with 15 bases between. The germline CDR1 and CDR2 sequences are LGHDT and YNNKEL (reference sequence). The CDR3 is 15 amino acids. The sequence derives from a boy under three years old who had a stem cell transplant for acute myeloid leukemia, so the T cells may come from the graft donor. The rearrangement links TRBV3-1 to TRBJ2-5; tentatively, D is TRBD1 or TRBD2 (6 bases each). The starting material was PBMCs, mostly from graft donor cells, obtained 360 days after TCRalphabeta/CD19-depleted stem cell transplant. Written as DNA, the CDR3 is TGTGCCAGCAGCCTTTGGGGGGCCGGGGAAGAGACCCAGTACTTC. This translates into CASSLWGAGEETQYF.